The clone carrying this T cell receptor (beta chain) appeared once. The CDR3 is 14 amino acids. Deletions cut 4 bases from V and 8 bases from J, with 16 bases between. The germline gives CDR1 SGHDT, CDR2 YYEEEE. Sequencing was performed with immunoSEQ multiplex PCR; in TCRdb, only in-frame clones are kept and a portion is missing. The table has around 140,000 clones, more than 75% seen once. The data are from a study of cytomegalovirus exposure and HLA in healthy donors. Turning to the study itself: According to later analysis, the same platform produced the approximately 120 validation and under 700 first-cohort repertoires.

This sequence was found in a man aged 18-30 years in good health and CMV-seropositive. The source material was PBMCs. V gene TRBV5-6 combines with J gene TRBJ2-1, with D possibly TRBD2 on 5 matching bases. The CDR3 DNA reads TGTGCCAGCAGCGAAGGAGGAACGACCGATGAGCAGTTCTTC. Translating gives CASSEGGTTDEQFF. The complete variable domain, with remaining parts taken from reference TRBV5-6 and TRBJ2-1, reads DAGVTQSPTHLIKTRGQQVTLRCSPKSGHDTVSWYQQALGQGPQFIFQYYEEEERQRGNFPDRFSGHQFPNYSSELNVNALLLGDSALYLCASSEGGTTDEQFFGPGTRLTVL.